Listed below are T cell receptor beta chains from one sample, sequenced in a study of T cell responses to AZD1222 COVID-19 vaccine. The table came from immunoSEQ multiplex PCR; TCRdb's copy has only in-frame clones and leaves some out. This table has 210,000 or so clones, roughly 91% appearing once. This material consisted of peripheral blood, taken on day 0 of MenACWY control vaccination. Receptors originate from an adult in good health. Each CDR3 is given with its conserved first and last residue.

v_gene: TRBV7-6; j_gene: TRBJ2-1; CDR3aa: CASSLAERYEQFF
v_gene: TRBV7-8; j_gene: TRBJ1-3; CDR3aa: CASSRNQAAGNPSGNTIYF
v_gene: TRBV19; j_gene: TRBJ2-3; CDR3aa: CASTETFAGGAADTQYF
v_gene: TRBV6-5; j_gene: TRBJ1-1; CDR3aa: CASRPRTGPNTEAFF
v_gene: TRBV6-6; j_gene: TRBJ1-1; CDR3aa: CASSSGRTNFEAFF
v_gene: TRBV2; j_gene: TRBJ1-4; CDR3aa: CASSEERGLNEKLFF
v_gene: TRBV23-1; j_gene: TRBJ2-3; CDR3aa: CASSQIDIKATPSTDTQYF
v_gene: TRBV7-9; j_gene: TRBJ1-2; CDR3aa: CASSQTGQDGYTF
v_gene: TRBV6-1; j_gene: TRBJ1-1; CDR3aa: CASSEALNTGTEAFF
v_gene: TRBV6-5; j_gene: TRBJ1-2; CDR3aa: CASSYSGSPDGYTF
v_gene: TRBV4-3; j_gene: TRBJ1-3; CDR3aa: CASSQGGAGNTIYF
v_gene: TRBV5-5; j_gene: TRBJ1-3; CDR3aa: CASSAGQLYGNTIYF
v_gene: TRBV6-2/TRBV6-3; j_gene: TRBJ1-1; CDR3aa: CASSVQGRVAEAFF
v_gene: TRBV27; j_gene: TRBJ2-7; CDR3aa: CASSHGTAYEQYF
v_gene: TRBV6-5; j_gene: TRBJ1-2; CDR3aa: CASSYSGRNYGYTF
v_gene: TRBV6-5; j_gene: TRBJ2-5; CDR3aa: CASRSSLETQYF
v_gene: TRBV7-6; j_gene: TRBJ2-7; CDR3aa: CASSFGRTGSLAEQYF
v_gene: TRBV6-5; j_gene: TRBJ1-2; CDR3aa: CASSYRGRGYGYTF
v_gene: TRBV5-1; j_gene: TRBJ2-2; CDR3aa: CASSSARTGGGLGELFF
v_gene: TRBV25-1; j_gene: TRBJ1-2; CDR3aa: CARGLRRQGRYGYTF
v_gene: TRBV4-1; j_gene: TRBJ1-1; CDR3aa: CASKGGKSVGDTEAFF
v_gene: TRBV6-6; j_gene: TRBJ2-7; CDR3aa: CASSWTGNNEQYF
v_gene: TRBV6-2/TRBV6-3; j_gene: TRBJ2-1; CDR3aa: CASSSLSSYNEQFF
v_gene: TRBV2; j_gene: TRBJ1-2; CDR3aa: CASSAPPGTGGAGDYGYTF
v_gene: TRBV12-3/TRBV12-4; j_gene: TRBJ2-5; CDR3aa: CASRGDREQTQYF
v_gene: TRBV18; j_gene: TRBJ1-4; CDR3aa: CASSPLEESEKLFF
v_gene: TRBV24-1; j_gene: TRBJ1-1; CDR3aa: CATHSQAFF
v_gene: TRBV6-2/TRBV6-3; j_gene: TRBJ1-1; CDR3aa: CASSYSWDRVVNTEAFF
v_gene: TRBV7-2; j_gene: TRBJ2-5; CDR3aa: CASSPQPGPQETQYF
v_gene: TRBV5-6; j_gene: TRBJ1-3; CDR3aa: CASSLLSGNTIYF
v_gene: TRBV7-8; j_gene: TRBJ1-1; CDR3aa: CASRKTGGTLMNTEAFF
v_gene: TRBV12-3/TRBV12-4; j_gene: TRBJ1-1; CDR3aa: CASSIQGGEAFF
v_gene: TRBV7-8; j_gene: TRBJ1-1; CDR3aa: CASSLEGLGNTEAFF
v_gene: TRBV5-1; j_gene: TRBJ1-2; CDR3aa: CASRRTGQGLYGYTF
v_gene: TRBV3-1/TRBV3-2; j_gene: TRBJ1-2; CDR3aa: CASSPPSNYGYTF
v_gene: TRBV30; j_gene: TRBJ1-4; CDR3aa: CAWSAPGGRHEKLFF
v_gene: TRBV30; j_gene: TRBJ1-5; CDR3aa: CAWTGDSNQPQHF
v_gene: TRBV7-8; j_gene: TRBJ1-1; CDR3aa: CASSPGQGIAEAFF
v_gene: TRBV27; j_gene: TRBJ2-3; CDR3aa: CASSSYRTSGGTDTQYF
v_gene: TRBV19; j_gene: TRBJ1-5; CDR3aa: CASSITTTYSNQPQHF
v_gene: TRBV3-1/TRBV3-2; j_gene: TRBJ1-3; CDR3aa: CASSLQGSGNTIYF
v_gene: TRBV11-2; j_gene: TRBJ2-5; CDR3aa: CASSLGQGIFRETQYF
v_gene: TRBV6-5; j_gene: TRBJ1-2; CDR3aa: CASRRTGGNYGYTF
v_gene: TRBV18; j_gene: TRBJ2-7; CDR3aa: CASSPTVAYEQYF